The clone carrying this T cell receptor beta chain was picked up a small number of times. CDR1 is LNHDA, CDR2 SQIVND, per germline (reference sequence). With V trimmed by 1 base and J by 3 bases, 3 bases remained unmatched. The CDR3 sequence is 15 residues long. Under the authors' procedure: Cell counts per sample came from amplifying reference gene primers. Here immunoSEQ multiplex PCR was the method, and the copy in TCRdb shows in-frame clones only, minus some. V and J calls and clone size are those listed in that table; D and trimming were worked out from the DNA. Among some 200,000 clones, 80% to 85% were seen once, and the ten largest hold over 15%. This sample is drawn from a study of blood T cell repertoires in COVID-19. Looking at the study overall: The origin of the acute and convalescent COVID-19 samples was the United States, Italy and Spain. T cells, B-cell-depleted T cells, or PBMCs provided the cDNA or gDNA that served as material.

V and J are TRBV19 and TRBJ2-3; TRBD2 matches at 8 bases. What was sequenced was peripheral blood. This TCR was sampled from a woman at least 80 years old with active or convalescent COVID-19. CDR3 sequence (DNA): TGTGCCAGTAGTATAGCGGGAGGGCCGACAGATACGCAGTATTTT. Translating gives CASSIAGGPTDTQYF.